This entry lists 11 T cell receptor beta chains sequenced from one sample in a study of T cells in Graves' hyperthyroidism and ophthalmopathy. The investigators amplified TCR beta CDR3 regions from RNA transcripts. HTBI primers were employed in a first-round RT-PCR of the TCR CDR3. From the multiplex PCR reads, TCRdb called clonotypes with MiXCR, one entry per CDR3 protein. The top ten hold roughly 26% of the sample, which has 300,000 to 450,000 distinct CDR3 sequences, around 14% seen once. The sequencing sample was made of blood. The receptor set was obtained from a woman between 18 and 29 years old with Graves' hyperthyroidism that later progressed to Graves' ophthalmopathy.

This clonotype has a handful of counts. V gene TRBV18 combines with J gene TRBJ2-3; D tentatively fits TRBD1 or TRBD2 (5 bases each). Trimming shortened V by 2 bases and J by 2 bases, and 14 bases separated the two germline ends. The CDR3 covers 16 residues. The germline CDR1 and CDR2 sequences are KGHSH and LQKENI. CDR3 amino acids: CASSPLGVSNTDTQYF. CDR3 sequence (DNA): TGTGCCAGCTCACCATTGGGGGTTTCTAACACAGATACGCAGTATTTT.

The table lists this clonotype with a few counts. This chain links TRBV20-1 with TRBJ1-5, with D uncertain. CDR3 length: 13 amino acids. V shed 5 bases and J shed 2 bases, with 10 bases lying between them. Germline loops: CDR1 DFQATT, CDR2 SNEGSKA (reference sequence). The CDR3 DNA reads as TGCAGTGCTCCTAGGAATGGCAATCAGCCCCAGCATTTT. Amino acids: CSAPRNGNQPQHF.

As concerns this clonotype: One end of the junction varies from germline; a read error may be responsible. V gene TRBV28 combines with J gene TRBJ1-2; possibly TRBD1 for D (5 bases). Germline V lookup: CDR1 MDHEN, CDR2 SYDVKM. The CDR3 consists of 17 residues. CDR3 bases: TGTGCCAGCAGTTCTCAGGGACTTCGCTACTCTAACTGTGGCTACACCTTC. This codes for CASSSQGLRYSNCGYTF.

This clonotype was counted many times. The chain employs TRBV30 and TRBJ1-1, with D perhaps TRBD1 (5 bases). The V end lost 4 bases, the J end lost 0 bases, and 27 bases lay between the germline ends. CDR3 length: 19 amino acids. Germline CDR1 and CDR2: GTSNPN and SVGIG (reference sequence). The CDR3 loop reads CAWISSGASLFKLNTEAFF. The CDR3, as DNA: TGTGCCTGGATTTCCTCCGGGGCCAGTCTCTTCAAATTGAACACTGAAGCTTTCTTT.

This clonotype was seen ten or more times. The CDR3 nucleotides are TGTGCCAGCAGTGGGACAGGGGGCGTTGATGGCTACACCTTC. This translates into CASSGTGGVDGYTF. This sequence joins TRBV27 and TRBJ1-2, with TRBD1 matching 12 bases. In germline, CDR1 is MNHEY, CDR2 SMNVEV (reference sequence). The CDR3 is 14 residues long. V lost 5 bases to trimming and J lost 6 bases; unmatched junction nucleotides: 4.

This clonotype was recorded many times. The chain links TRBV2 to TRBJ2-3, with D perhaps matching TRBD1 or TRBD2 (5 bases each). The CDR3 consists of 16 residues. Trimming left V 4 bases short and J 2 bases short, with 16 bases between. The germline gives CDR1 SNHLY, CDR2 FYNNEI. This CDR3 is CASSVLGRVNTDTQYF. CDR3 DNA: TGTGCCAGCAGTGTTTTGGGACGGGTAAACACAGATACGCAGTATTTT.

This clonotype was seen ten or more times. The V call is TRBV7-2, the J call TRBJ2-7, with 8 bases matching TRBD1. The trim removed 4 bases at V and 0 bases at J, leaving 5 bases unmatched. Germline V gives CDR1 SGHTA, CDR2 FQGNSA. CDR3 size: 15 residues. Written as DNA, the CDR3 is TGTGCCAGCAGCTCTTACAGGGGGAGCTCCTACGAGCAGTACTTC. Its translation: CASSSYRGSSYEQYF.

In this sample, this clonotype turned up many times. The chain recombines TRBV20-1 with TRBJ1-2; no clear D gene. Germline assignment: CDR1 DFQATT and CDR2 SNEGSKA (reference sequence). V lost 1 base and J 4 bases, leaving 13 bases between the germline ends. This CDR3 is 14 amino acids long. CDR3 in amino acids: CSARARGSAYGYTF. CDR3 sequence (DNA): TGCAGTGCTAGAGCTCGGGGTTCGGCCTATGGCTACACCTTC.

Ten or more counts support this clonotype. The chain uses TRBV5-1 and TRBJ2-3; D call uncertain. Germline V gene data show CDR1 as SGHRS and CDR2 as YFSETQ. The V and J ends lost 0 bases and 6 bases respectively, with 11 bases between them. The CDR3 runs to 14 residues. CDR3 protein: CASSLGVAQDTQYF. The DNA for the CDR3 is TGCGCCAGCAGCTTGGGAGTAGCTCAGGATACGCAGTATTTT.

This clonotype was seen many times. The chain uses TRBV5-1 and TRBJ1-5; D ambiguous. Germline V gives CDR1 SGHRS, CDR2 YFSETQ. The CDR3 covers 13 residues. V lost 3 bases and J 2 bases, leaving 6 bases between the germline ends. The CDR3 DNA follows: TGCGCCAGCAGCTCGGACGGCAATCAGCCCCAGCATTTT. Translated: CASSSDGNQPQHF. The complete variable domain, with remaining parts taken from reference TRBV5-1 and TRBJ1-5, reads KAGVTQTPRYLIKTRGQQVTLSCSPISGHRSVSWYQQTPGQGLQFLFEYFSETQRNKGNFPGRFSGRQFSNSRSEMNVSTLELGDSALYLCASSSDGNQPQHFGDGTRLSIL.

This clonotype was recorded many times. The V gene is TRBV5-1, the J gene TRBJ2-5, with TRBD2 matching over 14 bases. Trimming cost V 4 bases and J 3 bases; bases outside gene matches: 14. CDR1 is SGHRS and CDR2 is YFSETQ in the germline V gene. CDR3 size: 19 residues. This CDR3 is CASSPSPGLAGEIKETQYF. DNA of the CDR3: TGCGCCAGCAGCCCCAGCCCGGGACTAGCGGGAGAGATAAAAGAGACCCAGTACTTC.